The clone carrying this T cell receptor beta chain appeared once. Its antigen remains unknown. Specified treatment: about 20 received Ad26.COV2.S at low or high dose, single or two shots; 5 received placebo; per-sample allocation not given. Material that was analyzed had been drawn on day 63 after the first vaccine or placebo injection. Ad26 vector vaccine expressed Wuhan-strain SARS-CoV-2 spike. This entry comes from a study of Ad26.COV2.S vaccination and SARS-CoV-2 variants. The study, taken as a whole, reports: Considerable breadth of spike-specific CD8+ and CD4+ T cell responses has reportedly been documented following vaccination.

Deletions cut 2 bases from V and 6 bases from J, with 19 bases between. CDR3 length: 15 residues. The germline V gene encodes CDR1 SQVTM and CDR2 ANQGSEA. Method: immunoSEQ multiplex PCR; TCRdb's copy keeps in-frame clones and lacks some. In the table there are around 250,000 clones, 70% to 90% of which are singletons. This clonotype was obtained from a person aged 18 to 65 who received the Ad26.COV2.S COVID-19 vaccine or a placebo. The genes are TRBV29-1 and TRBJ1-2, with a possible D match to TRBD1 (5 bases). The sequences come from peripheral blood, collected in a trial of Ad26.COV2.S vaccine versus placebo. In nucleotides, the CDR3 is TGCAGCGTTGAACCCACCGCGCGGCAGGGAGATGGCTACACCTTC. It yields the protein CSVEPTARQGDGYTF.